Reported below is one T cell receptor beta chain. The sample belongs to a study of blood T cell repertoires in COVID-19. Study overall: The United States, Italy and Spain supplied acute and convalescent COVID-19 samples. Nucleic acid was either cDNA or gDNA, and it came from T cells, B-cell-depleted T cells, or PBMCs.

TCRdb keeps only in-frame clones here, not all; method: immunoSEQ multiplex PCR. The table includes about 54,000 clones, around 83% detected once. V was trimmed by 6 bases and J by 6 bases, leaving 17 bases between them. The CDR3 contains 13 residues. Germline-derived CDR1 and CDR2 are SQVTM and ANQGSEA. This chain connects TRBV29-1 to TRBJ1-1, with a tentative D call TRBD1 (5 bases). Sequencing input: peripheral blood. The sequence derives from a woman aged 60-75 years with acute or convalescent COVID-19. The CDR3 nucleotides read TGCAGCGTGGATAACCAGGCAGGGTCTGAAGCTTTCTTT. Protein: CSVDNQAGSEAFF.